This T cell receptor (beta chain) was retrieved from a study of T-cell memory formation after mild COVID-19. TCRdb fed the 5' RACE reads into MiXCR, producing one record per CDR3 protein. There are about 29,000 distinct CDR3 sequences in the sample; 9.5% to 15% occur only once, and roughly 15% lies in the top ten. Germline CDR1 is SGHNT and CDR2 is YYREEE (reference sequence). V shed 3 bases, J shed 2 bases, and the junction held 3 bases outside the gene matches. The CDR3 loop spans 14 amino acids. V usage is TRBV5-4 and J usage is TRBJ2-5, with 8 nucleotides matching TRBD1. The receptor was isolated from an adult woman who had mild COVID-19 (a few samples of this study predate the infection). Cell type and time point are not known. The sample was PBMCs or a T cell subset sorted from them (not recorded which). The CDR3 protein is CASSSGQGQETQYF. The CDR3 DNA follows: TGTGCCAGCAGCTCCGGACAGGGACAAGAGACCCAGTACTTC. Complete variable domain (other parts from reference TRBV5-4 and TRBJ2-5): ETGVTQSPTHLIKTRGQQVTLRCSSQSGHNTVSWYQQALGQGPQFIFQYYREEENGRGNFPPRFSGLQFPNYSSELNVNALELDDSALYLCASSSGQGQETQYFGPGTRLLVL.